Following are 10 T cell receptor beta chains from one sample sequenced in a study of blood T cell repertoires in COVID-19. TCRdb's copy holds only in-frame clones and misses some; the assay was immunoSEQ multiplex PCR. The data contain a few hundred thousand clones, approximately 90% of them singletons. Sample: peripheral blood. The origin of the receptors is a man between 18 and 35 years old with active or convalescent COVID-19.

This clone has a single count. The rearrangement joins TRBV28 to TRBJ2-7; D uncertain. Trimming shortened V by 3 bases and J by 3 bases, and 15 bases separated the two germline ends. The CDR3 spans 15 residues. Germline V gene lookup returns CDR1 MDHEN and CDR2 SYDVKM. CDR3 bases: TGTGCCAGCAGTTTGTTGAGGTCCGCCCACTACGAGCAGTACTTC. Protein product: CASSLLRSAHYEQYF.

The chain carries TRBV9 and TRBJ2-6; D possibly corresponds to TRBD1 (6 bases). V lost 1 base to trimming and J lost 4 bases, with 9 bases between them. The length of the CDR3 is 15 residues. Germline V gene sequence: CDR1 SGDLS, CDR2 YYNGEE. CDR3 loop: CASSVQGYGANVLTF. In DNA, the CDR3 is TGTGCCAGCAGCGTACAGGGGTACGGGGCCAACGTCCTGACTTTC.

This clone has a single count. The chain employs TRBV10-3 and TRBJ1-1; a possible D gene is TRBD1 (6 bases). CDR3 length equals 17 residues. The germline V gene encodes CDR1 ENHRY and CDR2 SYGVKD. V dropped 3 bases and J dropped 0 bases, with 17 bases sitting between them. Here the CDR3 DNA reads TGTGCCATCAGTGATTACGGACAGAAGATCATGAACACTGAAGCTTTCTTT. Protein sequence: CAISDYGQKIMNTEAFF.

The chain recombines TRBV6-5 with TRBJ2-5, with a weak D call TRBD1 (5 bases). Germline CDR1 reads MNHEY; CDR2 reads SVGAGI. Trimming cost V 2 bases and J 5 bases, with 12 bases left between them. The CDR3 covers 14 residues. The CDR3 sequence is CASSYLPGMETQYF. The DNA of the CDR3 is TGTGCCAGCAGTTACCTGCCAGGGATGGAGACCCAGTACTTC.

The chain is built from TRBV7-2 and TRBJ2-1; D is ambiguous. The CDR3 extends over 12 amino acids. The V gene's germline CDR1 is SGHTA and CDR2 FQGNSA. With 5 bases removed from V and 7 bases from J, the gap between germline ends came to 9 bases. CDR3 sequence (DNA): TGTGCCAGCAGCAACCAGTTAAATGAGCAGTTCTTC. Protein sequence: CASSNQLNEQFF.

The chain links TRBV4-1 to TRBJ1-4; 7 bases match TRBD1. Germline CDR1 reads MGHRA; CDR2 reads YSYEKL. CDR3 size: 15 residues. The V gene end was trimmed by 4 bases and the J gene end by 4 bases; junction bases not matched to a gene: 6. The DNA for the CDR3 is TGCGCCAGCAGCCCCACCGGACAGGTTAATGAAAAACTGTTTTTT. Translating it yields CASSPTGQVNEKLFF.

This sequence joins TRBV5-1 and TRBJ1-1; D not certain. The CDR3 runs 14 residues. CDR1 is SGHRS, CDR2 YFSETQ, per germline. The V and J ends lost 0 bases and 2 bases respectively, with 8 bases between them. The CDR3 DNA sequence: TGCGCCAGCAGCTTGGGACACCTAAACACTGAAGCTTTCTTT. The encoded protein is CASSLGHLNTEAFF.

The genes are TRBV14 and TRBJ1-1; 8 bases fit TRBD1. The V gene end was trimmed by 5 bases and the J gene end by 7 bases; junction bases not matched to a gene: 15. Germline V gene lookup returns CDR1 SGHDN and CDR2 FVKESK. The length of the CDR3 is 16 residues. The CDR3 DNA sequence: TGTGCCAGCAGCACCCGACACGGACAGGGCATGAGTGAAGCTTTCTTT. As protein: CASSTRHGQGMSEAFF.

This chain joins TRBV11-2 and TRBJ2-5; D unclear. This CDR3 comprises 14 residues. Trimming took 0 bases from V and 2 from J, leaving 7 bases between them. From germline, CDR1 is SGHAT and CDR2 FQNNGV. The CDR3 is CASSLEAWQETQYF. CDR3 sequence (DNA): TGTGCCAGCAGCTTAGAAGCATGGCAAGAGACCCAGTACTTC.

The rearrangement uses TRBV11-2 and TRBJ2-2; weak D call: TRBD1 (5 bases). Deletions cut 1 base from V and 0 bases from J, with 9 bases between. Germline V lookup: CDR1 SGHAT, CDR2 FQNNGV. The CDR3 totals 16 residues. CDR3 sequence reads: CASSLVETANTGELFF. The DNA for the CDR3 is TGTGCCAGCAGCTTAGTAGAGACAGCGAACACCGGGGAGCTGTTTTTT.